One and the same sample provided the 30 T cell receptor beta chains below, sequenced in a study of shared clonotypes between healthy human individuals. CD45RO-negative CD8 cells positively selected for CCR7 made up the naive population, which excluded terminally differentiated effector memory CD45RA+ cells. Sequencing was performed with immunoSEQ multiplex PCR; in TCRdb, only in-frame clones are kept and a portion is missing. The sample lists millions of clones; approximately 95% were seen once. Sequencing input: naive CD8+ T cells sorted from blood. These receptors all come from a young man in good health.

V gene TRBV18 combines with J gene TRBJ2-7; 10 bases match TRBD1. This CDR3 comprises 16 residues. V trimming: 4 bases; J trimming: 2 bases; junction bases outside the gene matches: 8. Germline V gives CDR1 KGHSH, CDR2 LQKENI. The CDR3 DNA is TGTGCCAGCTCACACCTAGGGACAGGGGCACCCTACGAGCAGTACTTC. It specifies CASSHLGTGAPYEQYF.

The chain combines TRBV6-5 with TRBJ2-3, with 7 nucleotides matching TRBD1. Germline values: CDR1 MNHEY, CDR2 SVGAGI. This CDR3 is 15 amino acids long. V lost 0 bases, J lost 4 bases, and 4 bases stayed unmatched. DNA for the CDR3: TGTGCCAGCAGTTACTCGACAGGGTTACCAGATACGCAGTATTTT. The encoded protein is CASSYSTGLPDTQYF.

V and J are TRBV4-1 and TRBJ2-7; TRBD2 matches 7 bases. The V segment lost 1 base and the J segment 4 bases; nucleotides outside the gene matches: 13. Germline lookup yields CDR1 MGHRA and CDR2 YSYEKL. CDR3 length: 17 residues. The CDR3 here is CASSQAPRREAPYEQYF. In DNA, the CDR3 is TGCGCCAGCAGCCAAGCCCCGCGACGGGAGGCCCCTTACGAGCAGTACTTC.

DNA for the CDR3: TGCGCCAGCAGCCAAGATTCGGATCGGGGGACTAGCAATCAGCCCCAGCATTTT. As protein: CASSQDSDRGTSNQPQHF. V and J are TRBV4-1 and TRBJ1-5, with D possibly being TRBD1 (5 bases). Germline V lookup: CDR1 MGHRA, CDR2 YSYEKL. V was pared by 0 bases and J by 0 bases, with 15 bases between. The CDR3 is 18 residues long.

The chain carries TRBV27 and TRBJ1-6; a weak D match, TRBD1 (5 bases). Between the trimmed V and J ends, which lost 3 bases and 6 bases, there was a span of 12 bases. Germline CDR1 and CDR2: MNHEY and SMNVEV (reference sequence). The CDR3 has 15 amino acids. CDR3 bases: TGTGCCAGCAGTTTCCTAGGGGCGGTTAATTCACCCCTCCACTTT. Encoded protein: CASSFLGAVNSPLHF.

V and J are TRBV5-4 and TRBJ1-1; 7 nucleotides agree with TRBD1. The V gene end was trimmed by 4 bases and the J gene end by 8 bases; junction bases not matched to a gene: 5. The CDR3 extends over 12 amino acids. Germline CDR1 and CDR2: SGHNT and YYREEE (reference sequence). CDR3 amino acids: CASSTDRAEAFF. The CDR3 nucleotides are TGTGCCAGCAGCACCGACAGGGCAGAAGCTTTCTTT.

This clone was seen only once. The V and J genes are TRBV27 and TRBJ1-2; D unresolved. V dropped 2 bases and J dropped 2 bases, with 9 bases sitting between them. The CDR3 spans 14 residues. Germline CDR1 is MNHEY and CDR2 is SMNVEV (reference sequence). The CDR3 region has the DNA TGTGCCAGCAGTTTAGACGGGCCCAACTATGGCTACACCTTC. It yields the protein CASSLDGPNYGYTF.

The genes are TRBV25-1 and TRBJ2-7, with D perhaps TRBD1 (5 bases). Germline CDR1 MGHDK, CDR2 SYGVNS. This CDR3 contains 14 residues. Between the trimmed V and J ends, which lost 3 bases and 0 bases, there was a span of 9 bases. The CDR3 DNA reads TGTGCCAGCAGTGAGAGACAGAGCTCCTACGAGCAGTACTTC. Amino acids: CASSERQSSYEQYF.

About this clone: Other DNA sequences of this sample code for an identical CDR3. The chain combines TRBV7-9 with TRBJ1-4; D is undetermined. The ends were cut back, 4 bases at V and 2 bases at J, with 5 bases in the middle. Germline V gene sequence: CDR1 SEHNR, CDR2 FQNEAQ (reference sequence). The CDR3 spans 13 residues. In nucleotides, the CDR3 is TGTGCCAGCAGCTACGCGACTAATGAAAAACTGTTTTTT. Protein product: CASSYATNEKLFF. Based on the CDR3 plus reference TRBV7-9 and TRBJ1-4, the full variable domain is DTGVSQNPRHKITKRGQNVTFRCDPISEHNRLYWYRQTLGQGPEFLTYFQNEAQLEKSRLLSDRFSAERPKGSFSTLEIQRTEQGDSAMYLCASSYATNEKLFFGSGTQLSVL.

The V call is TRBV2, the J call TRBJ2-5, with D unresolved. With 0 bases removed from V and 5 bases from J, the gap between germline ends came to 7 bases. Germline values: CDR1 SNHLY, CDR2 FYNNEI. The length of the CDR3 is 13 residues. The CDR3 sequence: CASSEAVGETQYF. CDR3 DNA: TGTGCCAGCAGTGAAGCCGTGGGGGAGACCCAGTACTTC.

This sequence joins TRBV27 and TRBJ2-5; 7 bases fit TRBD2. Looked up from germline, CDR1 is MNHEY and CDR2 is SMNVEV (reference sequence). The trim removed 5 bases at V and 1 base at J, leaving 7 bases unmatched. The CDR3 is made up of 15 amino acids. CDR3 sequence: CASSLLREGQETQYF. The CDR3 DNA reads as TGTGCCAGCAGTCTCCTTAGGGAGGGCCAAGAGACCCAGTACTTC.

The chain links TRBV27 to TRBJ2-5, with unresolved D. CDR1 is MNHEY, CDR2 SMNVEV, per germline (reference sequence). V lost 5 bases and J lost 1, with 11 bases in between. The CDR3 runs to 14 residues. In DNA, the CDR3 is TGTGCCAGCAGTCCTTCCGTTACCCAAGAGACCCAGTACTTC. It codes for CASSPSVTQETQYF.

The count of this clone is one. This chain links TRBV7-8 with TRBJ2-3; TRBD2 matches at 9 bases. This CDR3 has 17 residues. V dropped 6 bases and J dropped 0; count of bases not matched to a gene: 10. Germline assignment: CDR1 SGHVS and CDR2 FQNEAQ. The CDR3: CASSSGAGGRSTDTQYF. CDR3 in DNA: TGTGCCAGCAGTTCCGGGGCGGGAGGGCGAAGCACAGATACGCAGTATTTT.

In regard to this clone: The identical CDR3 is also encoded by other nucleotide sequences in the sample. For the CDR3, the DNA is TGTGCCAGCAGTTTCGGCAGGAGCTCCTACGAGCAGTACTTC. Residues: CASSFGRSSYEQYF. This chain connects TRBV27 to TRBJ2-7; the D is unclear. V lost 3 bases and J 0 bases, leaving 9 bases between the germline ends. Germline V gives CDR1 MNHEY, CDR2 SMNVEV (reference sequence). CDR3 size: 14 residues.

The chain recombines TRBV6-6 with TRBJ2-3; perhaps D is TRBD1 or TRBD2 (7 bases each). CDR1 is MNHNY, CDR2 SVGAGI, per germline (reference sequence). The CDR3 length is 15 residues. V lost 10 bases and J lost 4, with 21 bases in between. CDR3 protein: CAIQGGGGGADTQYF. In DNA form, the CDR3 reads TGTGCCATCCAGGGGGGAGGCGGGGGCGCAGATACGCAGTATTTT.

The V gene is TRBV7-6, the J gene TRBJ2-1; D is ambiguous. The CDR3 length is 17 residues. The germline V and J ends were trimmed by 5 bases and 4 bases, with 21 bases remaining between them. CDR1 and CDR2 from the germline V gene are SGHVS and FNYEAQ. CDR3 in DNA: TGTGCCAGCAGCCTCACATTTCCGAGGACGGAATACAATGAGCAGTTCTTC. This translates into CASSLTFPRTEYNEQFF.

As concerns this clone: Distinct nucleotide sequences in the sample also encode this CDR3. The chain is built from TRBV5-1 and TRBJ2-1; 8 positions agree with TRBD1. The ends lost 2 bases at V and 6 bases at J; junction bases unmatched: 4. The CDR3 consists of 14 residues. CDR1 and CDR2 from the germline V gene are SGHRS and YFSETQ. CDR3 coding DNA: TGCGCCAGCAGCTTTGGACAGGGTCGCAATGAGCAGTTCTTC. Its protein product is CASSFGQGRNEQFF.

The chain joins TRBV27 to TRBJ2-5; 10 nucleotides agree with TRBD1. V lost 5 bases, J lost 7 bases, and 7 bases stayed unmatched. From germline, CDR1 is MNHEY and CDR2 SMNVEV (reference sequence). The CDR3 runs 14 residues. The CDR3: CASSPTGGGVTQYF. The CDR3 nucleotides are TGTGCCAGCAGTCCGACAGGGGGCGGAGTGACCCAGTACTTC.

The chain combines TRBV4-1 with TRBJ2-7, with D hard to call. CDR3 length: 12 residues. Germline CDR1 MGHRA, CDR2 YSYEKL. V lost 0 bases, J lost 6 bases, and 6 bases lay in between. In nucleotides, the CDR3 is TGCGCCAGCAGCCAAGATGGAGTCGAGCAGTACTTC. Translation: CASSQDGVEQYF.

V and J are TRBV30 and TRBJ2-4; D unresolved. Germline V lookup: CDR1 GTSNPN, CDR2 SVGIG (reference sequence). Deletions cut 4 bases from V and 7 bases from J, with 14 bases between. There are 13 residues in the CDR3. For the CDR3, the DNA is TGTGCCTGGACCTCGTCTTGGGGTAACATTCAGTACTTC. Translation: CAWTSSWGNIQYF.

V is TRBV28 and J is TRBJ2-7, with TRBD1 matching 7 bases. The CDR3 covers 16 residues. Germline lookup yields CDR1 MDHEN and CDR2 SYDVKM. The V segment lost 1 base and the J segment 0 bases; nucleotides outside the gene matches: 6. The CDR3 bases are TGTGCCAGCAGTTTATTTAAGGCAGGGGGCTCCTACGAGCAGTACTTC. It specifies CASSLFKAGGSYEQYF.

This rearrangement joins TRBV7-9 to TRBJ1-1; TRBD1 matches at 7 bases. There are 16 residues in the CDR3. J was trimmed by 1 base and V by 6 bases; bases with no gene match: 11. CDR1 and CDR2 from the germline V gene are SEHNR and FQNEAQ (reference sequence). The CDR3 here is CASSSKSEGANTEAFF. As DNA, the CDR3 is TGTGCCAGCAGTTCGAAATCCGAGGGGGCGAACACTGAAGCTTTCTTT.

The chain uses TRBV7-9 and TRBJ1-4; D not resolved. In germline, CDR1 is SEHNR, CDR2 FQNEAQ (reference sequence). The V end lost 2 bases, the J end lost 6 bases, and 10 bases lay between the germline ends. The CDR3 contains 14 residues. The CDR3 sequence: CASSLTSMDEKLFF. The CDR3 DNA reads as TGTGCCAGCAGCTTAACGTCAATGGATGAAAAACTGTTTTTT.

The chain joins TRBV27 to TRBJ2-4; D unclear. The length of the CDR3 is 13 residues. V lost 3 bases to trimming and J lost 2 bases, with 5 bases between them. Germline assignment: CDR1 MNHEY and CDR2 SMNVEV (reference sequence). The CDR3 DNA is TGTGCCAGCAGTTTTGATTCCAAAAACATTCAGTACTTC. The encoded protein is CASSFDSKNIQYF.

A remark on this clone: This same CDR3 is encoded by further DNA sequences in the sample. The V gene is TRBV11-2, the J gene TRBJ1-1; D not resolved. V was cut by 1 base and J by 3 bases, with 6 bases left in between. This CDR3 comprises 13 residues. CDR1 is SGHAT, CDR2 FQNNGV, per germline. The CDR3 here is CASSLAAYTEAFF. CDR3 nucleotide sequence: TGTGCCAGCAGCTTAGCAGCTTACACTGAAGCTTTCTTT. Full variable domain (missing parts from reference TRBV11-2 and TRBJ1-1): EAGVAQSPRYKIIEKRQSVAFWCNPISGHATLYWYQQILGQGPKLLIQFQNNGVVDDSQLPKDRFSAERLKGVDSTLKIQPAKLEDSAVYLCASSLAAYTEAFFGQGTRLTVV.

This sequence joins TRBV27 and TRBJ2-1, with TRBD2 as a possible D gene (5 bases). Germline values: CDR1 MNHEY, CDR2 SMNVEV (reference sequence). V lost 3 bases and J 6 bases, leaving 12 bases between the germline ends. The CDR3 runs to 14 residues. Here the CDR3 reads CASSLVGDLNEQFF. The CDR3 DNA is TGTGCCAGCAGTTTGGTGGGAGACCTCAATGAGCAGTTCTTC.

This clone occurred once. V usage is TRBV14 and J usage is TRBJ2-3; TRBD2 matches 9 bases. The CDR3 covers 16 residues. Germline CDR1 reads SGHDN; CDR2 reads FVKESK. The J segment lost 1 base and the V segment lost 5 bases, leaving 7 bases of the junction unmatched. CDR3 sequence reads: CASSSGLARGTDTQYF. In DNA, the CDR3 is TGTGCCAGCAGCTCAGGACTAGCGAGGGGCACAGATACGCAGTATTTT. Filled out from reference TRBV14 and TRBJ2-3, the complete variable domain reads EAGVTQFPSHSVIEKGQTVTLRCDPISGHDNLYWYRRVMGKEIKFLLHFVKESKQDESGMPNNRFLAERTGGTYSTLKVQPAELEDSGVYFCASSSGLARGTDTQYFGPGTRLTVL.

This clone was observed a single time. This sequence joins TRBV7-9 and TRBJ2-5; TRBD2 matches 9 bases. CDR3 length: 15 residues. Trimming at V came to 6 bases and at J to 0 bases, leaving 5 bases not matched to a gene. Germline CDR1 is SEHNR and CDR2 is FQNEAQ (reference sequence). The CDR3 nucleotides read TGTGCCAGCAGGGGAGGACTAGCGAACCAAGAGACCCAGTACTTC. This gives the protein CASRGGLANQETQYF.

This CDR3 is CSVVFSDRTGELFF. The CDR3 coding sequence is TGCAGCGTTGTGTTTTCGGACAGAACCGGGGAGCTGTTTTTT. The chain links TRBV29-1 to TRBJ2-2; a weak D match, TRBD1 (6 bases). Germline CDR1 SQVTM, CDR2 ANQGSEA. V lost 4 bases, J lost 5 bases, and 14 bases lay in between. The CDR3 is 14 residues long.

The chain recombines TRBV19 with TRBJ1-1; unclear D gene. This CDR3 has 14 residues. Per the germline V gene, CDR1 is LNHDA and CDR2 is SQIVND (reference sequence). The V end lost 3 bases, the J end lost 0 bases, and 8 bases lay between the germline ends. The CDR3 coding sequence is TGTGCCAGTAGTATGGGCAGCTTGAACACTGAAGCTTTCTTT. It yields the protein CASSMGSLNTEAFF.